This T cell receptor (beta chain) was sequenced in a study of T cell responses to AZD1222 COVID-19 vaccine (dated by TCRdb to the early 2020s). A note on the overall study: AZD1222 recipients whose second dose came at about 4 weeks and those whose second dose came at about 12 weeks were combined into one group, since spike-specific TCR depth and breadth did not differ between the two schedules. TCR sequencing covered more than 230 trial participants: 200 to 210 given two doses of AZD1222 and around 26 given two doses of MenACWY control vaccine. Trial participants were enrolled by age into subgroups of 18-55, 56-69 and 70-plus years, and about 150, 27 and 61 TCR-sequenced participants, respectively, were included in these subgroups.

This specimen's time point label, per the study, means: baseline before first vaccination. Samples from vaccinated people were obtained from the UK trials COV001 and COV002, which included a single-blind randomized controlled phase 2/3 trial of AZD1222 (ChAdOx1 nCoV-19) in healthy adults. For TCRbeta chain sequencing, PBMC samples from trial participants were taken at day 0 and at day 28 after the second dose. The CDR3 regions of human TCRbeta chains were subjected to immunosequencing. For the original study's pipeline: Repertoire TCRs were matched against a reference library of SARS-CoV-2-specific TCRs generated with the MIRA antigen-specificity platform. Breadth was defined as the fraction of unique TCRs that were SARS-CoV-2-associated. Depth was defined as the fraction of total T cells that were SARS-CoV-2-associated. Each spike-specific TCR was assigned to its reactive spike region and to a CD4 or CD8 class using the MIRA data. Log10-transformed breadth and depth values were compared by one-way ANOVA with Sidak's multiple comparisons tests. The table was pulled from immuneACCESS by TCRdb, which kept in-frame rearrangements only. Such tables lose some clones; where checked, under half of the loss comes from unresolved V genes, and the rest has no known cause. For V, J and clone size, that table is used; D and trimming come from the DNA. The sample contains 80,000 to 130,000 clones, approximately 87% of them found a single time. Clones ranked in the top ten supply around 3.2% of the sample.

General findings and caveats noted by the study authors: After two AZD1222 doses, spike-specific TCR breadth and depth were significantly higher than at day 0 and than in MenACWY recipients. CD4 TCRs associated with the vaccine covered the entire spike protein, and the dominant responses were in regions 160-218 and 743-854. Conclusions about previously exposed vaccinees are limited, since just a handful of AZD1222 recipients were seropositive for SARS-CoV-2 at baseline. No day 14 peak-response samples were available, so repertoires were characterized only after the peak T cell response. Most participants were white British and females outnumbered males, and the authors suggested that clonal diversity may have been underestimated. Epitopes outside the regions mutated in the B.1.351 and B.1.1.7 variants were reportedly recognized by nearly half of the unique spike-specific TCRs. The 56-69-year group was small, and its depth increase did not reach significance, likely because of low power.

Concerning this clone itself: Its antigen specificity is not known. No base-level quality is on record; no much larger clone is a single base apart.

The germline V gene provides CDR1 MNHEY and CDR2 SVGEGT. At the junction V is shortened by 3 bases and J by 7 bases, with 15 bases in between. The cysteine opens and the phenylalanine closes a CDR3 of 14 amino acids. The kept DNA is CDR3 alone, 42 bases in frame from the first base. This TCR was sampled from an adult in good health. Sequenced material: peripheral blood, taken on day 0 of AZD1222 vaccination. In this chain, TRBV6-2 or TRBV6-3 is recombined with TRBJ1-1; the D segment could be TRBD1, given 5 matching bases. The nucleotide sequence reads as follows: TGTGCCAGCAGTTATATGGGGGGTGGCTATGAAGCTTTCTTT. This yields the protein CASSYMGGGYEAFF.